Below are 2 T cell receptor beta chains sequenced from a single sample in a study of OX40 agonist ivuxolimab in advanced cancers. Sequenced by immunoSEQ multiplex PCR; TCRdb stores in-frame clones only, minus some. The table has approximately 90,000 clones, 70% to 90% seen once. The source was CD4+ or CD8+ T cells sorted from blood, collected in a trial of the OX40 agonist ivuxolimab. The receptor source for this set is an adult with an advanced solid tumor such as melanoma, head and neck, liver or kidney cancer.

The V call is TRBV19, the J call TRBJ2-5; maybe TRBD2 (6 bases). The germline V gene has CDR1 LNHDA and CDR2 SQIVND (reference sequence). This CDR3 spans 13 amino acids. Trimming shortened V by 6 bases and J by 0 bases, and 8 bases separated the two germline ends. This CDR3 reads CASRGGHQETQYF. CDR3 nucleotide sequence: TGTGCCAGTAGGGGGGGACACCAAGAGACCCAGTACTTC.

This clone ranks as medium-sized (0.01 to 0.1%). The V gene is TRBV29-1, the J gene TRBJ2-7; the D gene is possibly TRBD2 (5 bases). The CDR3 is 11 residues long. The germline V gene encodes CDR1 SQVTM and CDR2 ANQGSEA. V lost 4 bases and J lost 9, with 13 bases in between. DNA for the CDR3: TGCAGCGTTGGGGTTGGGAGCCTGCAGTACTTC. As protein: CSVGVGSLQYF.